The clone carrying this T cell receptor (beta chain) was recorded a few times. As yet, its antigen is unknown. According to the study, genomic DNA was the template for TCR beta VDJ and CDR3 profiling. TCRdb analysed the reads with MiXCR anew, one entry per CDR3 protein. The table lists around 190,000 distinct CDR3 sequences, over 60% of them singletons, with 25% to 30% in the top ten. This entry belongs to a study of CD8+CD57+ T cells in acquired aplastic anemia. At the level of the study: An average of roughly 2.9 ug of DNA was obtained from sorted CD4+ and CD8+ cells.

The study's findings and limits: Patients and controls turned out to have roughly 30 CD8+ CDR3 sequences in common. Patient and control CD8+ Simpson's diversity was not significantly different.

The CDR3 has 11 amino acids. Per germline, CDR1 MGHDK and CDR2 SYGVNS. Trimming removed 4 bases from V and 6 bases from J, with 1 base in between. The receptor comes from a human donor in good health. This chain links TRBV25-1 with TRBJ1-6; D not resolved. The sequenced material came from sorted CD4+, CD8+, or CD8+CD57+ T cells (not recorded which) from PBMCs. CDR3 sequence (DNA): TGTGCCAGCAGTGGTAATTCACCCCTCCACTTT. Protein sequence: CASSGNSPLHF.